One T cell receptor (beta chain) is described in this entry. Its antigen is as yet unknown. These data are taken from a study of T cell responses to AZD1222 COVID-19 vaccine. General study findings and limits: White British ancestry dominated among donors, who included more females, and clonal diversity was possibly underestimated. Spike regions recognized by vaccine-associated CD4 TCRs spanned the protein, led by 160-218 and 743-854. Regions left unmutated in variants are reportedly the target of nearly half of spike-specific TCRs. Seropositive at baseline were only 5 to 7 AZD1222 recipients.

TCRdb's copy holds only in-frame clones and misses some; the assay was immunoSEQ multiplex PCR. The profile covers about 130,000 clones, with around 90% appearing a single time and about 1.5% taken by the ten largest. Between the trimmed V and J ends, which lost 5 bases and 9 bases, there was a span of 14 bases. The CDR3 extends over 13 amino acids. This receptor was obtained from an adult in good health. Sequencing was performed on peripheral blood, taken on day 0 of AZD1222 vaccination. J is TRBJ1-5 and V is TRBV12-3 or TRBV12-4, with a possible D match to TRBD1 (5 bases). Written as DNA, the CDR3 is TGTGCCAGCAGTCCCCGCGAGCAGGGGCCCCAGCATTTT. Its protein product is CASSPREQGPQHF.